A single sample is the source of the 9 T cell receptor beta chains below, sequenced in a study of CD8+ T cells in alopecia areata (dated by TCRdb to the late 2010s). Taken with the paper, the label for time point translates to: 24 weeks on oral tofacitinib. In the paper's terms, the treatment or condition label means: oral pan-JAK inhibitor, 5-10 mg twice daily. Receptor amplification or capture employed the immunoSEQ multiplex PCR assay. To provide template for TCR sequencing, every sample had RNA extracted and reverse transcribed into cDNA. The clones in this table, taken by TCRdb from immuneACCESS, are in-frame only. Not every clone is retained; where verified, under half of the shortfall comes from an unresolved V gene, and the cause of the rest is unknown. In all, the sample holds some 190,000 clones, and 60% of those were seen once. The ten most abundant clones make up about 0.94% of the sample.

This sample comprised CD4+ T cells sorted from blood, obtained at week 24, from a patient treated with tofacitinib. The origin of the receptors is a human donor with alopecia areata.

Comments on this clone: This sample includes further DNA sequences coding for the same CDR3. This sequence joins TRBV7-2 and TRBJ1-5, with no clear D. The CDR3 is 12 amino acids. Germline V gene data show CDR1 as SGHTA and CDR2 as FQGNSA. Trimming pared 4 bases from V and 6 bases from J, leaving 7 bases between. The CDR3: CASSSLGQPQHF. CDR3 coding DNA: TGTGCCAGCAGCTCTCTGGGTCAGCCCCAGCATTTT.

The chain has TRBV29-1 and TRBJ1-1, with a tentative D call TRBD1 (6 bases). CDR1 is SQVTM, CDR2 ANQGSEA, per germline. The CDR3 runs to 14 residues. The V end lost 3 bases, the J end lost 7 bases, and 18 bases lay between the germline ends. CDR3 DNA: TGCAGCGTTGACTTTAGGATTCAACAGGGTGAAGCTTTCTTT. It translates to CSVDFRIQQGEAFF. The variable domain in full, with the rest retrieved from reference TRBV29-1 and TRBJ1-1, is SAVISQKPSRDICQRGTSLTIQCQVDSQVTMMFWYRQQPGQSLTLIATANQGSEATYESGFVIDKFPISRPNLTFSTLTVSNMSPEDSSIYLCSVDFRIQQGEAFFGQGTRLTVV.

This chain links TRBV4-3 with TRBJ2-5; D might be TRBD2 (6 bases). This CDR3 comprises 16 residues. Germline CDR1 and CDR2: LGHNA and YSLEER. V shed 1 base and J shed 2 bases, with 14 bases lying between them. CDR3 loop: CASSQATSVGQETQYF. Here the CDR3 DNA reads TGCGCCAGCAGCCAAGCGACTAGTGTAGGGCAAGAGACCCAGTACTTC.

With regard to this clone: This specimen includes other DNA sequences encoding the same CDR3. The CDR3 loop reads CASSLQGTYEQYF. CDR3 nucleotide sequence: TGCGCCAGCAGCTTACAGGGGACCTACGAGCAGTACTTC. V gene TRBV5-1 combines with J gene TRBJ2-7, with TRBD1 matching 7 bases. V trimming: 2 bases; J trimming: 2 bases; junction bases outside the gene matches: 1. CDR3 size: 13 residues. Germline V CDR1 and CDR2: SGHRS, YFSETQ.

This chain joins TRBV7-2 and TRBJ1-2, with 8 bases identical to TRBD1. The germline V gene encodes CDR1 SGHTA and CDR2 FQGNSA. CDR3 size: 17 residues. Trimming removed 1 base from V and 7 bases from J; junction bases left unmatched: 14. Here the CDR3 DNA reads TGTGCCAGCAGCTTAGACGTGTTCAGGGGGCTTCAAGGTGGCTACACCTTC. This encodes CASSLDVFRGLQGGYTF. Filled out from reference TRBV7-2 and TRBJ1-2, the complete variable domain reads GAGVSQSPSNKVTEKGKDVELRCDPISGHTALYWYRQSLGQGLEFLIYFQGNSAPDKSGLPSDRFSAERTGGSVSTLTIQRTQQEDSAVYLCASSLDVFRGLQGGYTFGSGTRLTVV.

Only a few counts were recorded for this clone. The chain joins TRBV29-1 to TRBJ2-3; D is perhaps TRBD1 (6 bases). V was pared by 4 bases and J by 2 bases, with 10 bases between. In germline, CDR1 is SQVTM, CDR2 ANQGSEA. The CDR3 length is 13 residues. The CDR3 reads CSVGGTHTDTQYF. The CDR3, as DNA: TGCAGCGTTGGTGGGACACACACAGATACGCAGTATTTT.

This clone was observed a handful of times. The chain uses TRBV7-2 and TRBJ1-2; D not resolved. CDR1 SGHTA and CDR2 FQGNSA come from the germline V gene. The CDR3 loop spans 11 amino acids. The V gene lost 5 bases and the J gene lost 8 bases, with 9 bases spanning the gap. The CDR3 loop reads CASSPSTGYTF. DNA for the CDR3: TGTGCCAGCAGCCCGTCAACGGGCTACACCTTC.

This clone was recorded a few times. The rearrangement joins TRBV6-6 to TRBJ1-1; TRBD1 is a possible D gene (6 bases). The CDR3 is made up of 15 amino acids. V lost 4 bases to trimming and J lost 5 bases, with 17 bases between them. Germline V gene sequence: CDR1 MNHNY, CDR2 SVGAGI (reference sequence). Written as DNA, the CDR3 is TGTGCCAGCAGTTCCGCCACAGGGCGTTTTACTGAAGCTTTCTTT. This translates into CASSSATGRFTEAFF.

J is TRBJ2-1 and V is TRBV7-2, with a possible D match to TRBD1 (6 bases). Trimming removed 5 bases from V and 10 bases from J, with 15 bases in between. The germline CDR1 and CDR2 sequences are SGHTA and FQGNSA. This CDR3 spans 13 amino acids. The CDR3 region has the DNA TGTGCCAGCAGCCTACGAGACAGGACCGAGCAGTTCTTC. This translates into CASSLRDRTEQFF.